This T cell receptor beta chain was sequenced for a study of T cell repertoires in cytomegalovirus infection. Study details: HLA-B-restricted CMV epitopes that are well studied, plus recently identified HLA-C-restricted ones, were used by the study. Matching HLA type and CMV infection were both indicated by public TCR beta signatures. Study-wide results and limits: Across the ex vivo response, the dominant clonotypes were HLA-C-restricted CMV-specific TCR beta clonotypes. The study identified carriers of CMV plus the relevant HLA from cumulative public TCR beta family frequency.

The germline CDR1 and CDR2 sequences are SGHAT and FQNNGV. Trimming cost V 5 bases and J 5 bases, with 18 bases left between them. This CDR3 has 15 residues. Concerning this clonotype itself: Its matching antigen is unknown.

TCRdb passed the reads through MiXCR, listing each CDR3 protein once. The sample carries under 120,000 distinct CDR3 sequences, about 40% recorded once. The V gene is TRBV11-2, the J gene TRBJ2-5; the D gene is possibly TRBD1 (5 bases). This clonotype was obtained from a human donor in good health (CMV status not recorded). Some clones in this sample may be carry-over from other donors' samples. Sequencing used CD8+ T cells from cultured PBMCs, obtained from culture after CMV antigen stimulation. The CDR3 nucleotides are TGTGCCAGCAGCCCATTCCAGGGTACGGCGGAGACCCAGTACTTC. Protein product: CASSPFQGTAETQYF.